One sample yielded the 10 T cell receptor beta chains listed below, sequenced in a study of T cell responses to AZD1222 COVID-19 vaccine. Data came from immunoSEQ multiplex PCR; TCRdb stores just in-frame clones and leaves some out. The sample lists some 120,000 clones; around 90% were seen once. The sequences come from peripheral blood, collected on day 0 of AZD1222 vaccination. These receptors were taken from an adult in good health.

The rearrangement uses TRBV2 and TRBJ2-7; 13 bases agree with TRBD2. V trimming: 9 bases; J trimming: 3 bases; junction bases outside the gene matches: 5. Germline lookup yields CDR1 SNHLY and CDR2 FYNNEI. The CDR3 runs to 14 residues. The CDR3 sequence: CARQGLAGNYEQYF. CDR3 bases: TGTGCCAGGCAGGGACTAGCGGGGAACTACGAGCAGTACTTC.

In this sample, this clone turned up once. The genes are TRBV19 and TRBJ2-7; 12 bases are shared with TRBD2. The CDR3 runs 15 residues. Trimming at V came to 6 bases and at J to 5 bases, leaving 8 bases not matched to a gene. CDR1 is LNHDA, CDR2 SQIVND, per germline (reference sequence). CDR3 in DNA: TGTGCCAGTAGCCCGACTAGCGGGAGCCCCAACGAGCAGTACTTC. Protein product: CASSPTSGSPNEQYF.

The chain joins TRBV30 to TRBJ2-3; 7 nucleotides match TRBD1. The germline CDR1 and CDR2 sequences are GTSNPN and SVGIG (reference sequence). The CDR3 sequence is 14 residues long. The junction had 7 bases not matched to a gene; V was cut back by 5 bases and J by 2 bases. The chain's CDR3 is CAWDRVRHTDTQYF. In nucleotides, the CDR3 is TGTGCCTGGGACAGGGTGAGACACACAGATACGCAGTATTTT.

The chain combines TRBV29-1 with TRBJ2-1; 11 nucleotides match TRBD1. CDR1 and CDR2 (germline): SQVTM, ANQGSEA. This CDR3 region has 13 residues. Losses at the gene ends were 6 bases for V and 3 bases for J; bases not matched to a gene: 1. Here the CDR3 DNA reads TGCAGCGTCGGGACAGGGGGCTACAATGAGCAGTTCTTC. Protein product: CSVGTGGYNEQFF.

The V call is TRBV15, the J call TRBJ2-1; 8 bases align to TRBD2. The CDR3 is made up of 16 amino acids. The germline gives CDR1 LNHNV, CDR2 YYDKDF (reference sequence). V lost 1 base and J lost 4; bases outside the gene matches: 6. This CDR3 reads CATSRGTGLAYNEQFF. CDR3 DNA: TGTGCCACCAGCAGAGGAACAGGACTAGCTTACAATGAGCAGTTCTTC.

This clone was counted between two and nine times. V is TRBV5-6 and J is TRBJ1-5; 7 nucleotides agree with TRBD1. The V gene end was trimmed by 4 bases and the J gene end by 1 base; junction bases not matched to a gene: 8. The germline CDR1 and CDR2 sequences are SGHDT and YYEEEE. The CDR3 is 16 residues long. CDR3 coding DNA: TGTGCCAGCAGCATATACAGGGGCGTCAGCAATCAGCCCCAGCATTTT. It is translated as CASSIYRGVSNQPQHF.

This rearrangement joins TRBV12-3 or TRBV12-4 to TRBJ2-5; D uncertain. This CDR3 region has 11 residues. Trimming removed 8 bases at V and 3 bases at J, with 7 bases between. This CDR3 reads CASGRKETQYF. CDR3 nucleotides: TGTGCCAGCGGTCGGAAAGAGACCCAGTACTTC.

The chain joins TRBV7-2 to TRBJ1-2; maybe TRBD1 (5 bases). This CDR3 has 15 residues. Trimming stripped 2 bases from V and 11 bases from J, with 21 bases between. Germline V gene data show CDR1 as SGHTA and CDR2 as FQGNSA. CDR3 bases: TGTGCCAGCAGCTTAAGATTGGGACCTCAGTCTGGGTACACCTTC. Translating it yields CASSLRLGPQSGYTF.

The chain combines TRBV5-1 with TRBJ1-2, with D possibly TRBD1 on 6 matching bases. The germline V and J ends were trimmed by 0 bases and 6 bases, with 15 bases remaining between them. CDR1 is SGHRS and CDR2 is YFSETQ in the germline V gene. The CDR3 is 15 amino acids. CDR3 in amino acids: CASSLVPGEDDGYTF. CDR3 coding DNA: TGCGCCAGCAGCTTGGTTCCAGGGGAAGATGATGGCTACACCTTC.

The gene calls are TRBV3-1 (or the pseudogene TRBV3-2) and TRBJ1-2; TRBD1 matches 7 bases. The CDR3 loop spans 15 amino acids. J was trimmed by 3 bases and V by 0 bases; bases with no gene match: 4. The V gene's germline CDR1 is LGHDT and CDR2 YNNKEL (reference sequence). DNA for the CDR3: TGTGCCAGCAGCCAAGAAAGGGGGCGATACTATGGCTACACCTTC. Its translation: CASSQERGRYYGYTF.